The rows below give T cell receptor beta chains drawn from one sample of a study of beta chain features in type 1 diabetes. This table comes from immunoSEQ multiplex PCR, and its TCRdb copy is limited to in-frame clones, with some not included. The sample carries under 20,000 clones, over 40% recorded once. Sequencing was performed on stem cell memory CD4+ T cells from blood. The receptors come from a woman aged 40 to 49 in good health. CDR3s include the opening cysteine and the closing phenylalanine or tryptophan. A D gene is named only where the DNA matches it firmly. Rows give clone size only sometimes, using once, few, many, or a class for an expanded clone.

few,.,TRBJ2-5,TRBV6-5,CASSPRRETQYF,TGTGCCAGCAGCCCCCGGAGGGAGACCCAGTACTTC
.,.,TRBJ2-7,TRBV9,CASSVGGGTYEQYF,TGTGCCAGCAGCGTAGGAGGGGGAACCTACGAGCAGTACTTC
.,.,TRBJ1-1,TRBV5-1,CASSLADTEAFF,TGCGCCAGCAGCTTGGCGGACACTGAAGCTTTCTTT
few,TRBD1,TRBJ1-3,TRBV7-2,CASSLAGQGAGNTIYF,TGTGCCAGCAGCTTGGCGGGACAGGGAGCTGGAAACACCATATATTTT
.,.,TRBJ1-2,TRBV4-3,CASSQVGLYGYTF,TGCGCCAGCAGCCAAGTAGGACTCTATGGCTACACCTTC
.,.,TRBJ1-6,TRBV28,CASSRGSYNSPLHF,TGTGCCAGCTCTAGGGGGTCCTATAATTCACCCCTCCACTTT
.,TRBD1,TRBJ2-7,TRBV5-5,CASSLGALPGQARF,TGTGCCAGCAGCTTGGGGGCCCTACCGGGACAGGCGCGCTTC
.,.,TRBJ1-2,TRBV5-1,CASSLDEGDGYTF,TGCGCCAGCAGCTTGGACGAGGGGGATGGCTACACCTTC
once,TRBD1,TRBJ1-6,TRBV18,CASSPGTASSPLHF,TGTGCCAGCTCACCCGGGACAGCAAGTTCACCCCTCCACTTT
.,.,TRBJ1-6,TRBV19,CASSLRGNSPLHF,TGTGCCAGTAGCCTCAGGGGTAATTCACCCCTCCACTTT
few,TRBD1,TRBJ1-1,TRBV19,CASSSTGAGTEAFF,TGTGCCAGTAGCTCGACAGGGGCTGGCACTGAAGCTTTCTTT
few,TRBD2,TRBJ2-1,TRBV7-2,CASSSPWGSGGASYNEQFF,TGTGCCAGCAGCTCGCCTTGGGGTAGCGGGGGGGCAAGCTACAATGAGCAGTTCTTC
.,.,TRBJ2-7,TRBV7-9,CASSSRGGPYEQYF,TGTGCCAGCAGCTCGCGCGGGGGCCCCTACGAGCAGTACTTC
.,.,TRBJ1-3,TRBV12-5,CASRGIVGNTIYF,TGTGCTAGCCGGGGGATTGTAGGAAACACCATATATTTT
.,TRBD1,TRBJ1-5,TRBV2,CASSEQRTGVAWGNQPQHF,TGTGCCAGCAGTGAGCAGAGGACAGGGGTCGCCTGGGGCAATCAGCCCCAGCATTTT
.,.,TRBJ2-7,TRBV7-2,CASSLAAGSGYEQYF,TGTGCCAGCAGCTTAGCTGCAGGGTCAGGCTACGAGCAGTACTTC
.,TRBD1,TRBJ1-2,TRBV5-1,CASSLTVDRGLGYTF,TGCGCCAGCAGCTTGACAGTCGACAGGGGGCTCGGCTACACCTTC